These 12 T cell receptor beta chains were all obtained from the same sample, sequenced in a study of blood T cell repertoires in COVID-19. The protocol was immunoSEQ multiplex PCR, while the TCRdb copy is restricted to in-frame clones and leaves out a portion. The repertoire holds approximately 70,000 clones, with 91% as singletons. Sample: peripheral blood. The receptors derive from a human donor with active COVID-19. The donor label of this sample is uncertain.

This chain connects TRBV28 to TRBJ1-1; TRBD1 matches 8 bases. The CDR3 covers 16 residues. Per germline, CDR1 MDHEN and CDR2 SYDVKM. The V gene end was trimmed by 6 bases and the J gene end by 0 bases; junction bases not matched to a gene: 9. The CDR3 DNA follows: TGTGCCAGCAGCTTGCGACAGGGGACCATGAACACTGAAGCTTTCTTT. Protein product: CASSLRQGTMNTEAFF.

This chain joins TRBV6-2 or TRBV6-3 and TRBJ1-4, with D possibly TRBD1 on 6 matching bases. Germline V gene lookup returns CDR1 MNHEY and CDR2 SVGEGT. Trimming removed 1 base at V and 4 bases at J, with 10 bases between. The CDR3 is 15 residues long. The CDR3 nucleotides are TGTGCCAGCAGTTACTGGTCCAGGGGTAATGAAAAACTGTTTTTT. As protein: CASSYWSRGNEKLFF.

The chain is built from TRBV12-3 or TRBV12-4 and TRBJ2-7; a possible D gene is TRBD1 (6 bases). Between the trimmed V and J ends, which lost 6 bases and 4 bases, there was a span of 10 bases. CDR3 length: 12 amino acids. CDR3 protein: CASSPQGYEQYF. The CDR3 DNA reads as TGTGCCAGCAGCCCTCAGGGGTACGAGCAGTACTTC.

This clone was picked up one time. This chain uses TRBV6-2 or TRBV6-3 with TRBJ2-1, with D perhaps matching TRBD1 (6 bases). Deletions cut 6 bases from V and 4 bases from J, with 10 bases between. Germline CDR1 is MNHEY and CDR2 is SVGEGT. The CDR3 has 13 amino acids. The CDR3 DNA is TGTGCCAGCAGACCTACAGGGTACAATGAGCAGTTCTTC. It translates to CASRPTGYNEQFF.

This chain links TRBV19 with TRBJ2-7; 7 bases match TRBD2. The CDR3 totals 13 residues. Unmatched junction bases numbered 11, after V lost 8 bases and J lost 7 bases. Germline CDR1 is LNHDA and CDR2 is SQIVND (reference sequence). In nucleotides, the CDR3 is TGTGCCAGTTCAGGGAGGGAAGCGGGTGAGCAGTACTTC. Amino acid sequence: CASSGREAGEQYF.

The rearrangement links TRBV7-3 to TRBJ2-7; 7 bases are shared with TRBD2. The germline CDR1 and CDR2 sequences are SGHTA and FQGTGA. Trimming cost V 3 bases and J 7 bases; bases outside gene matches: 6. CDR3 size: 13 residues. CDR3 sequence (DNA): TGTGCCAGCAGCTTTGCGGGAGCTAGAGAGCAGTACTTC. Translated, it gives CASSFAGAREQYF.

This chain joins TRBV6-2 or TRBV6-3 and TRBJ2-1; perhaps TRBD2 as D (6 bases). V lost 5 bases to trimming and J lost 7 bases, with 18 bases between them. Germline V gene lookup returns CDR1 MNHEY and CDR2 SVGEGT. This CDR3 comprises 15 residues. CDR3 in amino acids: CASSAFRERGNEQFF. The DNA for the CDR3 is TGTGCCAGCAGTGCATTTCGAGAACGGGGGAATGAGCAGTTCTTC.

The chain couples TRBV7-7 to TRBJ2-5; 8 bases map to TRBD2. The CDR3 covers 14 residues. J was trimmed by 5 bases and V by 2 bases; bases with no gene match: 4. From germline, CDR1 is SSHAT and CDR2 FNYEAQ (reference sequence). The CDR3 DNA follows: TGTGCCAGCAGCTTAACGGGAGGGAGGGAGACCCAGTACTTC. Translating it yields CASSLTGGRETQYF.

The genes are TRBV7-9 and TRBJ2-7; 7 nucleotides align to TRBD1. The germline V gene encodes CDR1 SEHNR and CDR2 FQNEAQ (reference sequence). This CDR3 has 14 amino acids. V was clipped by 1 base and J by 6 bases; unmatched bases: 6. CDR3 sequence (DNA): TGTGCCAGCAGCTTAGACACAGGGGTGGGCGAGCAGTACTTC. This encodes CASSLDTGVGEQYF.

The rearrangement links TRBV4-1 to TRBJ1-5; D remains unclear. Per the germline V gene, CDR1 is MGHRA and CDR2 is YSYEKL. The ends were cut back, 0 bases at V and 4 bases at J, with 7 bases in the middle. The CDR3 has 14 amino acids. The DNA for the CDR3 is TGCGCCAGCAGCCAAGATCCCGTGAATCAGCCCCAGCATTTT. Residues: CASSQDPVNQPQHF.

The V gene is TRBV6-5, the J gene TRBJ2-3; 9 nucleotides match TRBD1. The CDR3 spans 14 residues. Germline V gene sequence: CDR1 MNHEY, CDR2 SVGAGI. The V and J ends lost 4 bases and 6 bases, in that order; junction bases with no gene match: 5. The CDR3 reads CASSWLDRGDTQYF. In nucleotides, the CDR3 is TGTGCCAGCAGTTGGCTCGACAGGGGGGATACGCAGTATTTT.

This rearrangement joins TRBV3-1 (or the pseudogene TRBV3-2) to TRBJ1-4, with 7 bases that match TRBD1. CDR1 LGHDT and CDR2 YNNKEL come from the germline V gene (reference sequence). The CDR3 is 15 amino acids. The V and J ends lost 1 base and 5 bases, in that order; junction bases with no gene match: 4. The CDR3 region is CASSQGDRDNEKLFF. The CDR3 DNA reads TGTGCCAGCAGCCAAGGCGACAGGGACAATGAAAAACTGTTTTTT.